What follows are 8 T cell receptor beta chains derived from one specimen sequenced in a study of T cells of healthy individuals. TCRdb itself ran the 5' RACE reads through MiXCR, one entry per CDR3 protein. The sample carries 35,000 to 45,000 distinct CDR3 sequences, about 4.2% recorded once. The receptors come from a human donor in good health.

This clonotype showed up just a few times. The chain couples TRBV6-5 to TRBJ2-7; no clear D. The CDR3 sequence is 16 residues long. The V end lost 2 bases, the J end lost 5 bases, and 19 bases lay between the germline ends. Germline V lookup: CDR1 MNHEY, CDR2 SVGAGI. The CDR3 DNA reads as TGTGCCAGCAGTTACAAAAGTCTGGGCAGGATCCACGAGCAGTACTTC. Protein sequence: CASSYKSLGRIHEQYF.

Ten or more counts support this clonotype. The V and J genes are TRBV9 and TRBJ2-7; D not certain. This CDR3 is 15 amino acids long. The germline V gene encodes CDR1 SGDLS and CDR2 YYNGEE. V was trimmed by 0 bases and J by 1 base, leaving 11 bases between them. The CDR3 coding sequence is TGTGCCAGCAGCGTAGGGTACAGCCCTTCCTACGAGCAGTACTTC. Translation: CASSVGYSPSYEQYF.

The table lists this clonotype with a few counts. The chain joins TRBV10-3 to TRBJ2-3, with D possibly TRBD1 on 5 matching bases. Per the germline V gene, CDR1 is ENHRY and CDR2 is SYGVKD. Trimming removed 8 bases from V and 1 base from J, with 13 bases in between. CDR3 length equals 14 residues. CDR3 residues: CAISRTGGTDTQYF. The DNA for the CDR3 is TGTGCCATCTCGCGAACAGGAGGCACAGATACGCAGTATTTT.

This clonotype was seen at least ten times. The DNA of the CDR3 is TGTGCCAGCAGCGGAGAGGGTGTTGAAGCTTTCTTT. Translated: CASSGEGVEAFF. The rearrangement uses TRBV2 and TRBJ1-1, with D unresolved. Germline CDR1 is SNHLY and CDR2 is FYNNEI. Trimming removed 6 bases at V and 7 bases at J, with 12 bases between. This CDR3 has 12 amino acids.

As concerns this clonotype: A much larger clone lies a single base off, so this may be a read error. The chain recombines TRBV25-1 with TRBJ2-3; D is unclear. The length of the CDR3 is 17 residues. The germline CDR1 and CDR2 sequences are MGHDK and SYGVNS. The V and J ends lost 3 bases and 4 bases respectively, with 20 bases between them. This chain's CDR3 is CASSDPTALQVSDTQYF. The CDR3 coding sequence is TGTGCCAGCAGTGACCCTACAGCGTTGCAGGTGTCAGATACGCAGTATTTT.

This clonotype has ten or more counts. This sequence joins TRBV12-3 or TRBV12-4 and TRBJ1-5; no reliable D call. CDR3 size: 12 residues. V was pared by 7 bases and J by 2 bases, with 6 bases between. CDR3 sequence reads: CASTRGNQPQHF. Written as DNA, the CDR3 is TGTGCCAGCACGCGGGGCAATCAGCCCCAGCATTTT.

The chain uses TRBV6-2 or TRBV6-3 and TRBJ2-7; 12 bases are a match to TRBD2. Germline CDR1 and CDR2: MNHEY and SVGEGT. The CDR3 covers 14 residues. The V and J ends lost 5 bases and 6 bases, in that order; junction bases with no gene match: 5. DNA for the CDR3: TGTGCCAGCAGTCAGACTAGCGGGAGCTCCGAGCAGTACTTC. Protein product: CASSQTSGSSEQYF.

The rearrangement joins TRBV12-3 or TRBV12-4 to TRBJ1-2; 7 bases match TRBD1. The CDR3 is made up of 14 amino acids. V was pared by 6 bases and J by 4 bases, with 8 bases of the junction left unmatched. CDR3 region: CASSTIQGTYGYTF. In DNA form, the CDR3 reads TGTGCCAGCAGCACTATACAGGGGACCTATGGCTACACCTTC.